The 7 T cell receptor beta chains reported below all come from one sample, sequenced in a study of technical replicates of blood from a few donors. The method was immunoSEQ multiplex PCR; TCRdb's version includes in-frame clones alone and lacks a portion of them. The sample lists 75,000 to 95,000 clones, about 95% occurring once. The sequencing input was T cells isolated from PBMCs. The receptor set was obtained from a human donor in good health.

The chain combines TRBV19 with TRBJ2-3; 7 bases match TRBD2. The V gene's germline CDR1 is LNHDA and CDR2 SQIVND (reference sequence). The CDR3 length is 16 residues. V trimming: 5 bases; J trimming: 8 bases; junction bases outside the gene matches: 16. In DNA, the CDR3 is TGTGCCAGTAGTCCTTATGGTAGCGGGCCTACGGGTACGCAGTATTTT. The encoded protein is CASSPYGSGPTGTQYF.

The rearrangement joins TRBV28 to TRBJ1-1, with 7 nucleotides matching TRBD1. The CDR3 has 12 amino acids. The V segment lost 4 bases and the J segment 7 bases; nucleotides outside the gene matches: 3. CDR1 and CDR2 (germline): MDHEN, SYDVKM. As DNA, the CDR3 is TGTGCCAGCAGTTCTGACAGGGATGAAGCTTTCTTT. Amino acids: CASSSDRDEAFF.

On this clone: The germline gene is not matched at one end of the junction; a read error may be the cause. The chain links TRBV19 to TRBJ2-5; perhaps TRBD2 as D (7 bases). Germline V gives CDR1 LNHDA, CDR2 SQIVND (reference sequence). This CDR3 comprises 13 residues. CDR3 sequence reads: CASSYGGQGTQYF. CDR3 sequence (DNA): TGTGCCAGTAGTTACGGGGGGCAAGGGACCCAGTACTTC.

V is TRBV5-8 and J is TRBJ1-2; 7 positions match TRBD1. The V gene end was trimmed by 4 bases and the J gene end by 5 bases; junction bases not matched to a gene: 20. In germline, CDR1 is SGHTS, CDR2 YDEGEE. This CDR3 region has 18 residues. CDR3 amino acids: CASSPEGLTGARVYGYTF. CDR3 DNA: TGTGCCAGCAGCCCGGAAGGGTTAACAGGGGCGCGCGTATATGGCTACACCTTC. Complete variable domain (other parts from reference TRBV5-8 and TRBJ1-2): EAGVTQSPTHLIKTRGQQATLRCSPISGHTSVYWYQQALGLGLQFLLWYDEGEERNRGNFPPRFSGRQFPNYSSELNVNALELEDSALYLCASSPEGLTGARVYGYTFGSGTRLTVV.

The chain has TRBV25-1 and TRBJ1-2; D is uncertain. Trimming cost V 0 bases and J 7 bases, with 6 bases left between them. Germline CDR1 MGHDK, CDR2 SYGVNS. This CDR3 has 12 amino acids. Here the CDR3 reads CASSEYQFGYTF. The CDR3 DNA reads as TGTGCCAGCAGTGAATATCAGTTTGGCTACACCTTC.

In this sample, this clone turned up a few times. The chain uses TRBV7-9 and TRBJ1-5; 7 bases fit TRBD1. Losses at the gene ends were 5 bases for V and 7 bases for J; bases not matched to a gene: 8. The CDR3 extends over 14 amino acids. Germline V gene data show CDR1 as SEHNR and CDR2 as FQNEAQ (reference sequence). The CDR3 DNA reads TGTGCCAGCAGCAATGGACAGGTCGGGCAGCCCCAGCATTTT. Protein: CASSNGQVGQPQHF.

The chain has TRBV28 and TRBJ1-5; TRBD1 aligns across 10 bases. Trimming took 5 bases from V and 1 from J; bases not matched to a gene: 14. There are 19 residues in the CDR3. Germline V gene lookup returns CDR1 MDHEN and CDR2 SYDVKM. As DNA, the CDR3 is TGTGCCAGCAGTCCGGGACAGGGGTTGGTAAAGGGGAGCAATCAGCCCCAGCATTTT. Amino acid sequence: CASSPGQGLVKGSNQPQHF.